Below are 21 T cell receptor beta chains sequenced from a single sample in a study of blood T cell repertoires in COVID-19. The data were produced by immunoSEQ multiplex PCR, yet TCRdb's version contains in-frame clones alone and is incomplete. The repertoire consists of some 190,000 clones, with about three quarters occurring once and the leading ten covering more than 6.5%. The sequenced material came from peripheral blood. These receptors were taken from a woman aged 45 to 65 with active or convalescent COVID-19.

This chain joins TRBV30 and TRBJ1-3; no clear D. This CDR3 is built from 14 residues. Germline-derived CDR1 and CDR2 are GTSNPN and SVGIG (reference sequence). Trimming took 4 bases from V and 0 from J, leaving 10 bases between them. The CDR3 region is CAWKQSYSGNTIYF. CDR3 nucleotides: TGTGCCTGGAAGCAAAGCTACTCTGGAAACACCATATATTTT.

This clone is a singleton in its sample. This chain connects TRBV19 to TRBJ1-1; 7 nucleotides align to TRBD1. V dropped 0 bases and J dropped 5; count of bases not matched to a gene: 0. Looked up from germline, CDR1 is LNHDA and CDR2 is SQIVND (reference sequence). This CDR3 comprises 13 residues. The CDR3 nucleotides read TGTGCCAGTAGTATAGACAGGGGGACTGAAGCTTTCTTT. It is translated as CASSIDRGTEAFF.

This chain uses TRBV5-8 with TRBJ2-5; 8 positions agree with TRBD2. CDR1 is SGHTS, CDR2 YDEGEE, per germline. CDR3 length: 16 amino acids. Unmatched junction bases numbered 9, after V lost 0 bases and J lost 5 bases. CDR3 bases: TGTGCCAGCAGCTTGGGGAGCGGGAGTCGGGAGGAGACCCAGTACTTC. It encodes CASSLGSGSREETQYF.

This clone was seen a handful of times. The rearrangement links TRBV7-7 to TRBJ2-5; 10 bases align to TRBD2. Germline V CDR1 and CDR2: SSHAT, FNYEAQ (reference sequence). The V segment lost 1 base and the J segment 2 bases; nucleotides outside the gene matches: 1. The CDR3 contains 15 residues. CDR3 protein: CASSLVTSGQETQYF. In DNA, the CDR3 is TGTGCCAGCAGCTTAGTGACTAGCGGGCAAGAGACCCAGTACTTC.

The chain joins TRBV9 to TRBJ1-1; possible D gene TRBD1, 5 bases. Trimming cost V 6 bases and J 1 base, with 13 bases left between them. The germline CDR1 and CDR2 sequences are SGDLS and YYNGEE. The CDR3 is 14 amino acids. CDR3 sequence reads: CASTPGGTNTEAFF. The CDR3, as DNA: TGTGCCAGCACCCCGGGGGGAACGAACACTGAAGCTTTCTTT. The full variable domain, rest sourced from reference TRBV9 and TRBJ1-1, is DSGVTQTPKHLITATGQRVTLRCSPRSGDLSVYWYQQSLDQGLQFLIQYYNGEERAKGNILERFSAQQFPDLHSELNLSSLELGDSALYFCASTPGGTNTEAFFGQGTRLTVV.

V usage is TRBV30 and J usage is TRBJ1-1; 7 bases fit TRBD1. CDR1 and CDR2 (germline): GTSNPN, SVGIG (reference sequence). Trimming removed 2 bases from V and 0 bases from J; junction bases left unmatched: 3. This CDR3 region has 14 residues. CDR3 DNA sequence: TGTGCCTGGAGTCCCGGGACAGTGAACACTGAAGCTTTCTTT. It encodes CAWSPGTVNTEAFF.

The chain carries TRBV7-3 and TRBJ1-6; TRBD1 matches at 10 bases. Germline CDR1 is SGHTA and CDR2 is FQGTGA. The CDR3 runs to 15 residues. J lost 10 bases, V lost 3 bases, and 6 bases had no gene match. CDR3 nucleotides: TGTGCCAGCAGCTTCAGGGACAGGGGTTTCTCACCCCTCCACTTT. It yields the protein CASSFRDRGFSPLHF.

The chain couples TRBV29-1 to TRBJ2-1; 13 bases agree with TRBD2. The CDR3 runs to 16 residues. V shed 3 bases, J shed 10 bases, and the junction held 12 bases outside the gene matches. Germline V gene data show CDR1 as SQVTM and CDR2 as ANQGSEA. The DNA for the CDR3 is TGCAGCGTTGACACCGGAACTAGCGGGAGGGCCAGCGAGCAGTTCTTC. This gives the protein CSVDTGTSGRASEQFF.

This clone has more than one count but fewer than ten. The CDR3 region has the DNA TGTGCCAGCAGCTTGGATCGGGCGACTATCTACGAGCAGTACTTC. Its protein product is CASSLDRATIYEQYF. The chain employs TRBV5-4 and TRBJ2-7; tentatively, D is TRBD2 (5 bases). Germline V lookup: CDR1 SGHNT, CDR2 YYREEE (reference sequence). This CDR3 is built from 15 residues. V dropped 0 bases and J dropped 3 bases, with 13 bases sitting between them.

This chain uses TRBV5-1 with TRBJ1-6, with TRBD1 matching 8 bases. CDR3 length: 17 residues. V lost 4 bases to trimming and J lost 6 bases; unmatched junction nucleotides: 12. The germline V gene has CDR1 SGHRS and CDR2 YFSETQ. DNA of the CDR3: TGCGCCAGCAGCATCCAACCACCGGGACAGGCTAATTCACCCCTCCACTTT. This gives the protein CASSIQPPGQANSPLHF.

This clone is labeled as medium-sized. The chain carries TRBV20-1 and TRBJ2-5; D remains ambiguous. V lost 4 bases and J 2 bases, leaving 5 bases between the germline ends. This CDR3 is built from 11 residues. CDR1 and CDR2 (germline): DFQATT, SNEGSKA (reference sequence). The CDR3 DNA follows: TGCAGTGCTACCCCGCAAGAGACCCAGTACTTC. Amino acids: CSATPQETQYF.

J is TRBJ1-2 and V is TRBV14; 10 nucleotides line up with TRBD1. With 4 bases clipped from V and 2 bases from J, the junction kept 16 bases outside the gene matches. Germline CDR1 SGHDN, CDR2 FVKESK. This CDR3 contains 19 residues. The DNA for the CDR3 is TGTGCCAGCAGCCCAACCCCGGGACAGGGGCCCCTGAGCAACTATGGCTACACCTTC. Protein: CASSPTPGQGPLSNYGYTF.

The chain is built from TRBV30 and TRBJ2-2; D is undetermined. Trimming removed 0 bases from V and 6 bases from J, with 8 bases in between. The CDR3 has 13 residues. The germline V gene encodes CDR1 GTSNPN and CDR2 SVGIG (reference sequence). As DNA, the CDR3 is TGTGCCTGGAGTGTGGCCCAACCCGGGGAGCTGTTTTTT. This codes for CAWSVAQPGELFF.

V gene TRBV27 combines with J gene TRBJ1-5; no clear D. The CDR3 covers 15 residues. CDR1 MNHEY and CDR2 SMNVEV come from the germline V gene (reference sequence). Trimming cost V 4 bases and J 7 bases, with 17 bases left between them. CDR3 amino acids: CASSSMAGRRQPQHF. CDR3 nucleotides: TGTGCCAGCAGTTCTATGGCGGGGAGGAGGCAGCCCCAGCATTTT.

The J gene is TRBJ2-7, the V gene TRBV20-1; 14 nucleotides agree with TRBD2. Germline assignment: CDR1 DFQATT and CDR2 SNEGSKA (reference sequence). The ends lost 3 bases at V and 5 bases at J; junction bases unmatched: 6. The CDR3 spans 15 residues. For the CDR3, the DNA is TGCAGTGCTAGTCCCCCGGGACTAGCGGGAGACGAGCAGTACTTC. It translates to CSASPPGLAGDEQYF.

CDR3 sequence reads: CASSMGTVRTNNEQFF. In nucleotides, the CDR3 is TGTGCCAGTAGTATGGGGACTGTAAGGACGAACAATGAGCAGTTCTTC. The chain couples TRBV19 to TRBJ2-1, with D maybe TRBD2 (6 bases). Germline-derived CDR1 and CDR2 are LNHDA and SQIVND (reference sequence). V was pared by 3 bases and J by 5 bases, with 17 bases between. The CDR3 length is 16 residues.

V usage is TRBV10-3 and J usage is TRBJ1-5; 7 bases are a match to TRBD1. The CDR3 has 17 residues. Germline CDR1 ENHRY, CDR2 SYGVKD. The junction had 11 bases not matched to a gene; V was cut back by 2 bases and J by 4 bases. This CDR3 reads CAISETLPGQTNQPQHF. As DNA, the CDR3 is TGTGCCATCAGTGAGACCCTACCGGGACAGACAAATCAGCCCCAGCATTTT.

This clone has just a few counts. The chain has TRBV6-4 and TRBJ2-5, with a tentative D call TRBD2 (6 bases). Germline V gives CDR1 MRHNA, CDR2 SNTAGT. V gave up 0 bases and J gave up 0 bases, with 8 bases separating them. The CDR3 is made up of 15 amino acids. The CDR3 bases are TGTGCCAGCAGTGACTCGGAGGGGAACCAAGAGACCCAGTACTTC. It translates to CASSDSEGNQETQYF.

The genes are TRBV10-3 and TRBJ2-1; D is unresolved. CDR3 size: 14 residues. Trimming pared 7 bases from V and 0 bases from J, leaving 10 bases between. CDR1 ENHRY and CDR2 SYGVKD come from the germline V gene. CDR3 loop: CAINQESSYNEQFF. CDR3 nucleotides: TGTGCCATCAATCAAGAGAGCTCCTACAATGAGCAGTTCTTC.

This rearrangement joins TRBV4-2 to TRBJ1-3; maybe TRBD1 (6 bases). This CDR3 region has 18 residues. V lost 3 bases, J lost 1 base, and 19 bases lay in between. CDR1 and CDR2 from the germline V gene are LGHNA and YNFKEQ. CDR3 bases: TGTGCCAGCAGCCAGGGCTCCGAAACAGGGCATTCTGGAAACACCATATATTTT. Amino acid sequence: CASSQGSETGHSGNTIYF.

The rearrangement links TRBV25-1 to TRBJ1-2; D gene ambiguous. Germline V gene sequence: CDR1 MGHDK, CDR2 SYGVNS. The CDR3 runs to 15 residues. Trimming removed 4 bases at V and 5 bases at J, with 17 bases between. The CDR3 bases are TGTGCCAGCAGTGCGCACGGCTCCGGGTGGTATGGCTACACCTTC. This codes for CASSAHGSGWYGYTF.